Each of the 6 T cell receptor beta chains below was sequenced from the same sample in a study of shared clonotypes between healthy human individuals. TCRdb's table, derived via immunoSEQ multiplex PCR, lists solely in-frame clones and lacks some. The repertoire holds roughly 770,000 clones, with 95% to 97% as singletons. The naive CD8 population came from CD45RO-negative cells selected for CCR7, without terminally differentiated effector memory CD45RA+ cells. The sample was naive CD8+ T cells sorted from blood. The receptors originated from a man aged 25 to 45 in good health.

The V and J genes are TRBV6-5 and TRBJ1-1; weak D call: TRBD1 (6 bases). Germline CDR1 is MNHEY and CDR2 is SVGAGI. V lost 6 bases, J lost 1 base, and 12 bases lay in between. This CDR3 region has 14 residues. The CDR3 region is CASRSGAQNTEAFF. The CDR3 DNA sequence: TGTGCCAGCAGATCAGGGGCTCAGAACACTGAAGCTTTCTTT.

The chain recombines TRBV7-9 with TRBJ2-1; a weak D match, TRBD2 (5 bases). The germline CDR1 and CDR2 sequences are SEHNR and FQNEAQ (reference sequence). The CDR3 totals 15 residues. Trimming removed 7 bases from V and 6 bases from J, with 19 bases in between. CDR3 in amino acids: CASTNGGRGGNEQFF. In DNA, the CDR3 is TGTGCCAGCACAAACGGCGGACGGGGTGGCAATGAGCAGTTCTTC.

The chain couples TRBV2 to TRBJ2-1; D is possibly TRBD1 or TRBD2 (5 bases each). V was cut by 6 bases and J by 8 bases, with 17 bases left in between. Germline loops: CDR1 SNHLY, CDR2 FYNNEI. The CDR3 totals 14 residues. The CDR3 DNA reads TGTGCCAGCAGAACTAACTGGGGGTTCCATGAGCAGTTCTTC. Protein product: CASRTNWGFHEQFF.

V gene TRBV18 combines with J gene TRBJ1-5, with D possibly TRBD1 on 5 matching bases. V lost 5 bases to trimming and J lost 3 bases, with 11 bases between them. Germline lookup yields CDR1 KGHSH and CDR2 LQKENI. The length of the CDR3 is 14 residues. The CDR3 spells CASSRRDSNQPQHF. The CDR3 nucleotides are TGTGCCAGCTCAAGGAGGGACTCCAATCAGCCCCAGCATTTT.

The chain carries TRBV28 and TRBJ2-2; 8 nucleotides agree with TRBD1. Per the germline V gene, CDR1 is MDHEN and CDR2 is SYDVKM. Unmatched junction bases numbered 8, after V lost 5 bases and J lost 6 bases. This CDR3 is built from 15 residues. CDR3 residues: CASSHNRGWAGELFF. CDR3 DNA sequence: TGTGCCAGCAGTCACAACAGGGGGTGGGCCGGGGAGCTGTTTTTT.

The chain uses TRBV7-9 and TRBJ2-1; the match to TRBD2 covers 7 bases. Germline-derived CDR1 and CDR2 are SEHNR and FQNEAQ (reference sequence). The CDR3 extends over 15 amino acids. The V segment lost 5 bases and the J segment 5 bases; nucleotides outside the gene matches: 9. DNA of the CDR3: TGTGCCAGCAGCCCTCGGACTAGAAGGGACAATGAGCAGTTCTTC. It translates to CASSPRTRRDNEQFF.